These 25 T cell receptor beta chains came from one sample sequenced in a study of T-cell reconstitution after alpha-beta-depleted transplantation in children. Unique molecular identifiers were incorporated during preparation of the TCRbeta library. TCRdb reprocessed the PCR reads with MiXCR, giving one entry per CDR3 protein. The data show roughly 610,000 distinct CDR3 sequences, under 12% seen once. Here the sequenced sample was PBMCs from the stem cell graft donor, taken from the stem cell graft. The receptor source for this set is a human donor who donated a stem cell graft to a child with acute myeloid leukemia.

This chain links TRBV29-1 with TRBJ2-1; weak D call: TRBD1 (5 bases). The CDR3 extends over 13 amino acids. Per the germline V gene, CDR1 is SQVTM and CDR2 is ANQGSEA. V was cut by 1 base and J by 7 bases, with 11 bases left in between. Here the CDR3 DNA reads TGCAGCGTTGAAGTGGCAGGGCCTAATGAGCAGTTCTTC. It translates to CSVEVAGPNEQFF.

The chain's CDR3 is CSVEVSRGEQYF. As DNA, the CDR3 is TGCAGCGTTGAAGTGTCCCGGGGCGAGCAGTACTTC. The V call is TRBV29-1, the J call TRBJ2-7, with D perhaps matching TRBD2 (5 bases). V was trimmed by 1 base and J by 6 bases, leaving 10 bases between them. In germline, CDR1 is SQVTM, CDR2 ANQGSEA. The CDR3 runs to 12 residues.

This clonotype was observed a handful of times. This chain joins TRBV5-1 and TRBJ1-3; weak D call: TRBD1 (5 bases). The germline V gene has CDR1 SGHRS and CDR2 YFSETQ. The V and J ends lost 5 bases and 0 bases respectively, with 12 bases between them. This CDR3 comprises 15 residues. CDR3 sequence reads: CASSPGSNSGNTIYF. CDR3 sequence (DNA): TGCGCCAGCAGTCCAGGGTCCAACTCTGGAAACACCATATATTTT.

This clonotype was found many times. In DNA form, the CDR3 reads TGTGCCAGCAGCACTTGGACTAGCGGGAGCAACAGGGAGCTGTTTTTT. This codes for CASSTWTSGSNRELFF. The chain has TRBV7-2 and TRBJ2-2; 13 bases are shared with TRBD2. In germline, CDR1 is SGHTA, CDR2 FQGNSA. This CDR3 contains 16 residues. Unmatched junction bases numbered 9, after V lost 5 bases and J lost 9 bases.

The rearrangement uses TRBV10-3 and TRBJ2-2; D possibly uses TRBD1 or TRBD2 (5 bases each). Trimming removed 10 bases from V and 5 bases from J, with 17 bases in between. Germline CDR1 ENHRY, CDR2 SYGVKD. This CDR3 contains 14 residues. The CDR3 protein is CATIRDEPTGELFF. The CDR3 nucleotides read TGTGCCACGATTCGGGACGAACCAACCGGGGAGCTGTTTTTT.

This clonotype has at least ten counts. The V call is TRBV20-1, the J call TRBJ2-3; TRBD2 matches 9 bases. Germline trimming cut 6 bases from V and 6 bases from J; bases unmatched to any gene: 13. This CDR3 comprises 15 residues. Germline assignment: CDR1 DFQATT and CDR2 SNEGSKA (reference sequence). The CDR3 sequence is CSASTIVREGDTQYF. For the CDR3, the DNA is TGCAGTGCCAGCACGATCGTGCGGGAGGGGGATACGCAGTATTTT.

Only a few counts were recorded for this clonotype. This sequence joins TRBV3-1 and TRBJ2-3; D is unresolved. The V gene lost 3 bases and the J gene lost 4 bases, with 11 bases spanning the gap. CDR3 size: 14 residues. CDR1 is LGHDT and CDR2 is YNNKEL in the germline V gene (reference sequence). The chain's CDR3 is CASSQRAGADTQYF. The CDR3 DNA sequence: TGTGCCAGCAGCCAGCGCGCCGGAGCAGATACGCAGTATTTT.

In its sample, this clonotype was seen a few times. The rearrangement links TRBV29-1 to TRBJ2-2; perhaps TRBD1 as D (6 bases). Germline CDR1 and CDR2: SQVTM and ANQGSEA. This CDR3 contains 16 residues. V was pared by 4 bases and J by 0 bases, with 15 bases between. The CDR3 loop reads CSVGGPRDSNTGELFF. CDR3 nucleotide sequence: TGCAGCGTTGGGGGGCCCAGGGATTCGAACACCGGGGAGCTGTTTTTT.

V and J are TRBV29-1 and TRBJ2-7; D remains unclear. CDR1 and CDR2 (germline): SQVTM, ANQGSEA. Trimming shortened V by 4 bases and J by 4 bases, and 11 bases separated the two germline ends. CDR3 length: 12 residues. In nucleotides, the CDR3 is TGCAGCGTTGGTGTCCCAAGATACGAGCAGTACTTC. Its translation: CSVGVPRYEQYF.

The CDR3 DNA reads TGTGCCAGCAGTTTGAGAAGGGCGTTCTACGAGCAGTACTTC. It codes for CASSLRRAFYEQYF. The chain uses TRBV12-3 or TRBV12-4 and TRBJ2-7; D is undetermined. Trimming took 3 bases from V and 3 from J, leaving 12 bases between them. The CDR3 loop spans 14 amino acids.

J is TRBJ1-4 and V is TRBV29-1, with D perhaps matching TRBD1 (5 bases). The germline CDR1 and CDR2 sequences are SQVTM and ANQGSEA. The CDR3 totals 13 residues. Trimming took 6 bases from V and 6 from J, leaving 14 bases between them. CDR3 DNA: TGCAGCGTGCAGGGTGGGGAGGATGAAAAACTGTTTTTT. Protein: CSVQGGEDEKLFF.

The J gene is TRBJ2-3, the V gene TRBV30; D unresolved. Deletions cut 4 bases from V and 4 bases from J, with 9 bases between. This CDR3 comprises 12 residues. CDR1 and CDR2 (germline): GTSNPN, SVGIG (reference sequence). The CDR3 protein is CAWMRASDTQYF. CDR3 coding DNA: TGTGCCTGGATGAGAGCCTCAGATACGCAGTATTTT.

V gene TRBV2 combines with J gene TRBJ2-5, with D perhaps matching TRBD1 (5 bases). This CDR3 region has 14 residues. Germline loops: CDR1 SNHLY, CDR2 FYNNEI. Between the trimmed V and J ends, which lost 9 bases and 6 bases, there was a span of 20 bases. The CDR3, as DNA: TGTGCCAGTCAATTGGGGCGAGCCCTGCAGACCCAGTACTTC. This translates into CASQLGRALQTQYF.

There are many counts of this clonotype. The chain is built from TRBV12-3 or TRBV12-4 and TRBJ2-2; D not resolved. There are 15 residues in the CDR3. Trimming shortened V by 6 bases and J by 6 bases, and 17 bases separated the two germline ends. CDR3 in DNA: TGTGCCAGCAGCCCTGGAGCCCTCGGCGCCGGGGAGCTGTTTTTT. Its translation: CASSPGALGAGELFF.

The table lists this clonotype with a few counts. The gene calls are TRBV20-1 and TRBJ2-2; D remains unclear. CDR1 is DFQATT and CDR2 is SNEGSKA in the germline V gene (reference sequence). The CDR3 sequence is 13 residues long. Trimming removed 1 base at V and 6 bases at J, with 9 bases between. This CDR3 is CSARGRTAGELFF. The DNA of the CDR3 is TGCAGTGCTAGAGGCCGCACCGCCGGGGAGCTGTTTTTT.

This clonotype was counted many times. V usage is TRBV6-5 and J usage is TRBJ2-2; D remains unclear. The CDR3 contains 15 residues. The V and J ends lost 4 bases and 1 base respectively, with 10 bases between them. Per the germline V gene, CDR1 is MNHEY and CDR2 is SVGAGI. The CDR3 sequence is CASSSRAGNTGELFF. CDR3 DNA: TGTGCCAGCAGTTCAAGGGCCGGGAACACCGGGGAGCTGTTTTTT.

This clonotype was seen ten or more times. The chain carries TRBV7-2 and TRBJ2-7, with D unclear. Germline V CDR1 and CDR2: SGHTA, FQGNSA. The CDR3 is made up of 16 amino acids. Trimming stripped 4 bases from V and 2 bases from J, with 18 bases between. CDR3 residues: CASSSDTSLLPYEQYF. CDR3 bases: TGTGCCAGCAGCTCTGACACCTCTCTACTTCCCTACGAGCAGTACTTC.

This clonotype was counted between two and nine times. The V and J genes are TRBV25-1 and TRBJ1-3; 9 bases are a match to TRBD1. Germline V gene data show CDR1 as MGHDK and CDR2 as SYGVNS. Trimming took 4 bases from V and 2 from J; bases not matched to a gene: 6. CDR3 length: 16 amino acids. CDR3 coding DNA: TGTGCCAGCAGTGCCCCCGGGACAGGGACTGGAAACACCATATATTTT. It specifies CASSAPGTGTGNTIYF.

The rearrangement links TRBV5-1 to TRBJ2-2; 7 bases fit TRBD2. This CDR3 spans 16 amino acids. CDR1 and CDR2 (germline): SGHRS, YFSETQ. V lost 4 bases, J lost 4 bases, and 10 bases stayed unmatched. DNA of the CDR3: TGCGCCAGCAGCCGAGGGGAGGGCTTCAGCACCGGGGAGCTGTTTTTT. Protein: CASSRGEGFSTGELFF.

This clonotype showed up just a few times. V gene TRBV7-9 combines with J gene TRBJ2-7; the D is unclear. The germline V gene has CDR1 SEHNR and CDR2 FQNEAQ (reference sequence). The CDR3 totals 12 residues. Trimming took off 2 bases at V and 4 bases at J, with 6 bases between the two ends. The chain's CDR3 is CASSLWVYEQYF. In DNA, the CDR3 is TGTGCCAGCAGCTTATGGGTTTACGAGCAGTACTTC.

V and J are TRBV20-1 and TRBJ2-1, with D perhaps matching TRBD1 (6 bases). The CDR3 is 12 amino acids. The ends were cut back, 3 bases at V and 12 bases at J, with 15 bases in the middle. Germline CDR1 is DFQATT and CDR2 is SNEGSKA (reference sequence). The CDR3 region is CSARVSGARQFF. In DNA form, the CDR3 reads TGCAGTGCTAGGGTCTCAGGGGCGAGGCAGTTCTTC.

The gene calls are TRBV9 and TRBJ2-1; 10 nucleotides align to TRBD2. CDR3 length equals 15 residues. Losses at the gene ends were 3 bases for V and 4 bases for J; bases not matched to a gene: 4. Germline CDR1 reads SGDLS; CDR2 reads YYNGEE. CDR3 sequence (DNA): TGTGCCAGCAGCGCCGGACTAGCGGAATACAATGAGCAGTTCTTC. Amino acid sequence: CASSAGLAEYNEQFF.

This clonotype showed up many times. V gene TRBV6-1 combines with J gene TRBJ2-1; TRBD2 aligns across 10 bases. Germline trimming cut 4 bases from V and 0 bases from J; bases unmatched to any gene: 3. Germline lookup yields CDR1 MNHNS and CDR2 SASEGT. The CDR3 contains 16 residues. The CDR3: CASSGLAGSSYNEQFF. The DNA of the CDR3 is TGTGCCAGCAGTGGACTAGCGGGTAGCTCCTACAATGAGCAGTTCTTC.

This sequence joins TRBV20-1 and TRBJ1-1; unclear D gene. Trimming cost V 4 bases and J 4 bases, with 7 bases left between them. The CDR3 has 11 amino acids. Germline-derived CDR1 and CDR2 are DFQATT and SNEGSKA (reference sequence). The CDR3 sequence is CSAKESTEAFF. CDR3 bases: TGCAGTGCTAAGGAGAGCACTGAAGCTTTCTTT.

There are a few counts of this clonotype. The V call is TRBV20-1, the J call TRBJ2-3; D gene ambiguous. This CDR3 spans 11 amino acids. V lost 5 bases to trimming and J lost 4 bases, with 7 bases between them. The V gene's germline CDR1 is DFQATT and CDR2 SNEGSKA (reference sequence). CDR3 coding DNA: TGCAGTGCTCCAACGTCAGATACGCAGTATTTT. Its protein is CSAPTSDTQYF.